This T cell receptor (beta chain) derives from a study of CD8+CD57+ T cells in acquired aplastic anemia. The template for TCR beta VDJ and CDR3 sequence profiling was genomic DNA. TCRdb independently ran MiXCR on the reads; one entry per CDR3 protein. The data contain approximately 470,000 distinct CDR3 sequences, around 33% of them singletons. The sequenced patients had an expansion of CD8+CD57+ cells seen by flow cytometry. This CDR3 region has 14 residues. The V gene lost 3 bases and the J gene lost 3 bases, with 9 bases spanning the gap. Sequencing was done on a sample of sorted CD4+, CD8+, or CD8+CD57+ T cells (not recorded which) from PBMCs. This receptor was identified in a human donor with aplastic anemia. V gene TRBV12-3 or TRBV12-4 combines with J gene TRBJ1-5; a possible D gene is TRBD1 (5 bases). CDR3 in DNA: TGTGCCAGCAGTTTTGTGGGGGTCAATCAGCCCCAGCATTTT. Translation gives CASSFVGVNQPQHF.